The clone carrying this T cell receptor (beta chain) has at least ten counts. Its antigen remains unidentified. These data are taken from a study of molecular identifiers for immune sequencing clone quantification. Overall study: Replicate RNA from approximately 20,000 or 98,000 naive CD8 T cells formed five aliquots; four were sequenced.

Overall study results and limits: It was shown that clones above 20 RNA copies held over 99% of effector molecules, but under 1% in naive cells.

TCRdb processed the PCR reads anew with MiXCR; each CDR3 protein has one entry. Here the sample spans around 89,000 distinct CDR3 sequences, over 15% being singletons. Investigators produced naive CD8 libraries from around 20,000 to 1,000,000 sorted cells, drawing on 10%, 30% or 50% RNA. Germline V lookup: CDR1 SGHKS, CDR2 YYEKEE (reference sequence). The CDR3 covers 16 residues. Deletions cut 0 bases from V and 4 bases from J, with 15 bases between. The V gene is TRBV5-5, the J gene TRBJ2-3; D is uncertain. Sequencing used naive CD8+ T cells from blood, with Jurkat cell RNA spiked in. Described subset: FACS-sorted CD8+CD4-CCR7+CD45RA+ naive T cells. The sequence came from a human donor in good health. Some libraries in this study had Jurkat cell RNA spiked in. As DNA, the CDR3 is TGTGCCAGCAGCTTGGTGGAACCTCAGATGGCAGATACGCAGTATTTT. It translates to CASSLVEPQMADTQYF.